What follows are 10 T cell receptor beta chains derived from one specimen sequenced in a study of blood T cell repertoires in COVID-19. Data came from immunoSEQ multiplex PCR; TCRdb stores just in-frame clones and leaves some out. The sample has roughly 160,000 clones, roughly 85% seen once. The specimen was PBMCs or T cells enriched from blood (not recorded which). Receptor source: an older woman in a cohort exposed to, infected with or recovered from COVID-19 (not recorded which).

The chain employs TRBV2 and TRBJ2-5; 8 bases match TRBD2. Germline CDR1 reads SNHLY; CDR2 reads FYNNEI. This CDR3 spans 15 amino acids. V lost 6 bases, J lost 1 base, and 7 bases stayed unmatched. The CDR3 protein is CASRWTSSPQETQYF. The CDR3 bases are TGTGCCAGCAGATGGACTAGCAGTCCCCAAGAGACCCAGTACTTC.

The J gene is TRBJ2-1, the V gene TRBV7-9; perhaps TRBD1 as D (6 bases). This CDR3 has 16 residues. With 5 bases removed from V and 4 bases from J, the gap between germline ends came to 18 bases. Germline V lookup: CDR1 SEHNR, CDR2 FQNEAQ (reference sequence). The CDR3 nucleotides read TGTGCCAGCAGCGAATCTTCCGGGACACATTACAATGAGCAGTTCTTC. Translated, it gives CASSESSGTHYNEQFF.

The V call is TRBV5-4, the J call TRBJ1-1; 9 nucleotides line up with TRBD1. The junction had 4 bases not matched to a gene; V was cut back by 4 bases and J by 3 bases. CDR3 length equals 14 residues. The germline CDR1 and CDR2 sequences are SGHNT and YYREEE (reference sequence). The CDR3 DNA follows: TGTGCCAGCAGCCAGACAGGGGGGGACACTGAAGCTTTCTTT. This encodes CASSQTGGDTEAFF.

This sequence joins TRBV28 and TRBJ1-2, with D possibly matching TRBD1 (5 bases). Germline CDR1 and CDR2: MDHEN and SYDVKM. The germline V and J ends were trimmed by 5 bases and 2 bases, with 24 bases remaining between them. The CDR3 runs to 18 residues. The DNA of the CDR3 is TGTGCCAGCAGTCGTTACGTCGGGACGGGGGTCGAAAACTATGGCTACACCTTC. The encoded protein is CASSRYVGTGVENYGYTF.

The chain links TRBV2 to TRBJ2-1, with 10 bases identical to TRBD2. There are 15 residues in the CDR3. The germline gives CDR1 SNHLY, CDR2 FYNNEI. V lost 9 bases and J lost 7; bases outside the gene matches: 12. DNA of the CDR3: TGTGCCAGTTTCGCAGCGGGAGGGCCGGAAAATGAGCAGTTCTTC. Translating it yields CASFAAGGPENEQFF.

This rearrangement joins TRBV5-4 to TRBJ1-4; no definite D call. V shed 4 bases and J shed 8 bases, with 12 bases lying between them. The CDR3 runs 13 residues. The germline V gene has CDR1 SGHNT and CDR2 YYREEE (reference sequence). CDR3 DNA sequence: TGTGCCAGCAGCCTGTGGGGAGGAGAAAAACTGTTTTTT. Its protein product is CASSLWGGEKLFF.

V is TRBV4-1 and J is TRBJ2-3; 13 bases are a match to TRBD2. Looked up from germline, CDR1 is MGHRA and CDR2 is YSYEKL. The ends lost 3 bases at V and 6 bases at J; junction bases unmatched: 9. The CDR3 runs to 17 residues. The CDR3 DNA is TGCGCCAGCAGCCACGGCTTAGGACTAGCGGGAGAGGATACGCAGTATTTT. It yields the protein CASSHGLGLAGEDTQYF.

The J gene is TRBJ2-3, the V gene TRBV5-1, with 7 nucleotides matching TRBD2. This CDR3 is 17 amino acids long. CDR1 SGHRS and CDR2 YFSETQ come from the germline V gene. Trimming removed 0 bases from V and 1 base from J; junction bases left unmatched: 8. The CDR3 nucleotides read TGCGCCAGCAGCTTGGCTAGCGGAGGCGGGGGCACAGATACGCAGTATTTT. Translation: CASSLASGGGGTDTQYF.

The DNA of the CDR3 is TGTGCCAGCTCACCGAATAGCGGGAGGGCCGTCTATGAGCAGTTCTTC. Encoded protein: CASSPNSGRAVYEQFF. The chain is built from TRBV18 and TRBJ2-1; 11 bases map to TRBD2. Germline V gene data show CDR1 as KGHSH and CDR2 as LQKENI. This CDR3 has 16 amino acids. V lost 3 bases, J lost 8 bases, and 9 bases stayed unmatched.

The chain recombines TRBV28 with TRBJ1-1, with no clear D. CDR3 length: 14 amino acids. Looked up from germline, CDR1 is MDHEN and CDR2 is SYDVKM. Deletions cut 3 bases from V and 1 base from J, with 9 bases between. This chain's CDR3 is CASSLPVANTEAFF. The CDR3 nucleotides are TGTGCCAGCAGTTTGCCTGTAGCGAACACTGAAGCTTTCTTT.